This T cell receptor beta chain was identified in a study of cytomegalovirus exposure and HLA in healthy donors. Overall study findings and caveats: The availability of immune exposure information extended only to CMV serostatus. Judged likely to be a sequencing artifact was a cluster of highly shared sequence variants. Later examination showed HLA-associated TCR beta chains had greater clonal expansion than equally common others.

PCR primers comprised 60 Vbeta and 13 Jbeta primers. As originally analysed: Around 80 million unique TCR beta chains, around 11 million of them shared, were counted by a later analysis. Clones were read by immunoSEQ multiplex PCR, and TCRdb kept only the in-frame ones, dropping some. That table is the source of V, J and clone size, and D and trimming were worked out from the DNA. Of about 160,000 clones in the sample, approximately 84% are singletons; the top ten hold about 6.3%. Germline V gene sequence: CDR1 MNHNS, CDR2 SASEGT. The CDR3 runs to 15 residues. V shed 6 bases and J shed 1 base, with 10 bases lying between them. On this clone: No antigen is known for it.

Sequenced sample: PBMCs. The rearrangement uses TRBV6-1 and TRBJ2-6; D possibly corresponds to TRBD2 (6 bases). This TCR derives from a male donor in good health and CMV-seropositive. The CDR3 region has the DNA TGTGCCAGCAGGGACGGGGGATCTGGGGCCAACGTCCTGACTTTC. Protein product: CASRDGGSGANVLTF.